This TCR beta chain emerged from a study of tumor-infiltrating lymphocytes in primary liver carcinoma. Looking at the study overall: Productive TCRbeta read yields ran from roughly 3.7 to 6.8 million per sample and were similar between tissues. General study results and limits: Overlap in tumor-adjacent and tumor-blood pairs fell below that of tumor region pairs.

DNA and RNA were both co-extracted from about 20-30 mg of bulk tissue that had not been sorted. The cohort consisted of patients whose primary liver carcinoma was surgically resected. Five discrete regions of every tumor underwent sampling. The CDR3 has 12 residues. Germline V lookup: CDR1 MNHEY, CDR2 SVGAGI. This clonotype was detected a few times. Its target is unknown. A much larger clone lies one base from this, so it may be a read error. Production of TCR beta cDNA used around 500 ng total RNA together with a constant-region primer. Libraries for TCR beta were built through three nested multiplex PCR rounds, which together made up a slightly modified ARM-PCR procedure. The opening two PCR rounds, around 9 cycles each, paired TRBV1-TRBV30 forward primers with a C-beta reverse primer. From the multiplex PCR reads, TCRdb called clonotypes with MiXCR, one entry per CDR3 protein. The top ten clones hold 9.3% of a sample with more than 100,000 distinct CDR3 sequences, 60% to 70% of them seen once.

The source is a woman aged 60-75 years with primary liver carcinoma and hepatitis B virus infection. The J gene is TRBJ2-5, the V gene TRBV6-5; D gene uncertain. The sample consisted of liver tumor tissue from sampling region 1. The subset: tumor region T1, superior pole. DNA for the CDR3: TGTGCCAGCAGTCACCCCCAAGAGACCCGGTACTTC. Protein: CASSHPQETRYF.